This T cell receptor beta chain was sequenced for a study of shared clonotypes between healthy human individuals (dated by TCRdb to 2020 to 2021). Concerning the study at large: A couple of women and a few men aged 18 to 49 years were included in the cohort. Different laboratories and diverse techniques were used to prepare libraries and sequence TCR repertoires, to increase sequencing depth and limit assay-specific biases. Between about 0.94 and 8.9 billion PBMCs per donor were obtained by leukapheresis. Per donor, three plates each were used for CD4 naive and CD4 memory, two for CD8 naive, and one for CD8 memory. The study deeply sequenced blood TCR repertoires of several healthy adults to estimate repertoire size and the extent of clonotype sharing between individuals.

Donors were healthy HIV-negative adults with no recently reported acute infections or vaccinations. All donors were Caucasian adults living in Nashville, Tennessee, USA. Magnetic negative selection was used to enrich CD4+ T cells, after which naive cells were positively selected on CD45RA and the negative fraction became the memory subset. After blood collection by leukapheresis, PBMCs were isolated using Ficoll-Histopaque density gradient centrifugation and then cryopreserved in the vapor phase of liquid nitrogen. Analytical flow cytometry was used to check the purity and quantity of each magnetically sorted T cell population. Genomic DNA was isolated from every sorted fraction and measured by UV absorbance on a Nanodrop 2000c. The research as a whole found: Naive subsets generally had larger estimated clonotype richness than memory subsets. The small number of donors limited the genetic and exposure-history diversity represented. Sampling was restricted to blood, and TCR repertoires in tissues likely differ from the TCR repertoires found in blood. Rarefaction of sorted-subset datasets indicated incomplete sequencing despite the large sequencing depth. Based on pairwise subsampling, the degree of clonotype sharing among donors was expected to be affected by sequencing depth. Compared with non-shared clonotypes, the clonotypes found in all four sorted-subset donors had higher generation probabilities. Sharing across a handful of donors was observed for roughly 5% of naive CD4, around 3.5% of naive CD8, about 2.3% of memory CD4, and about 0.39% of memory CD8 clonotypes.

Comment on this clone: Its antigen has not been determined. The input lacks base qualities; no much larger clone sits a single base away.

Taken from cysteine to phenylalanine, the CDR3 has 16 residues. The sequence is cut down to CDR3 DNA, 48 bases in frame from base 1. Relative to germline, V is 10 bases shorter and J is 0 bases shorter, with 20 bases between their ends. Per the germline V gene, ENHRY is the CDR1 and SYGVKD is the CDR2. Using the deep immunoSEQ assay, multiplex PCR amplified TCR CDR3 regions from genomic DNA. Extracted genomic DNA from each cell subset was spread evenly across all wells of several immunoSEQ 96-well plates, with each plate serving as a replicate. For sorted subsets, 150 to 250 ng of genomic DNA, equivalent to some 30,000 T cell genomes, went into each replicate PCR. The purified libraries were quantified using a Qubit 3.0 fluorometer, sized with a Bioanalyzer 2100, and then quantified again using the KAPA Library Quantification kit. Each immunoSEQ 96-well plate was sequenced on its own single-read 150-cycle Illumina NextSeq 550 flow cell. In the source study's methods: Because only junctional sequences without quality scores were contained in the immunoSEQ output, filtering matching that applied to full-length reads could not be performed. To assign V/J genes and CDR3, sequences were annotated using PyIR, a Python wrapper for IgBLAST v1.9, with IMGT germline references. Any read was removed if the V/J assignment was weak (E-value above 1e-6), the CDR3 was missing, or the read contained stop codons, out-of-frame junctions, or ambiguous translated residues. V3J clonotypes were defined by identical inferred V gene, J gene, and CDR3 amino acid sequence. Percentage overlap between repertoires was computed as shared unique clonotypes divided by the size of the smaller repertoire. Three approaches were used to assess repertoire richness: RTK rarefaction, the Chao1 estimator, and Recon v2.1 estimates of unobserved clonotypes. Generation probabilities for all TCRbeta clonotypes obtained by the gDNA method from a handful of donors were computed using OLGA. TCRdb mirrors the immuneACCESS table, restricted to in-frame sequences. Some clones are absent from its copies; in checked studies, under half trace to an unresolved V gene, and the reason for the others is unknown. The D gene and trimming were derived from the DNA, and the V and J assignments and clone size from that table. In all, the sample holds 2 million to 3 million clones, and 85% to 95% of those were seen once. The ten most abundant clones make up 0.13% to 0.15% of the sample.

The material sequenced was naive CD4+ T cells sorted from blood. Interpreted using the paper, the cell subset or site label stands for: CD45RA+ positively selected. The chain is encoded by TRBV10-3 joined to TRBJ2-3; the D element could tentatively be TRBD1 or TRBD2, as 6 bases agree for each. The origin of this receptor is a young man in good health. The DNA sequence is given as TGTGCCACTACTAAGGGACCCGGGGGCAGCACAGATACGCAGTATTTT. Its amino acids are CATTKGPGGSTDTQYF.